This entry features one T cell receptor (beta chain) sequence. This sample was included in a study of blood T cell repertoires in COVID-19. Overall study: COVID-19 samples from acute and convalescent phases originated in the United States, Italy and Spain. Nucleic acid was either cDNA or gDNA, and it came from T cells, B-cell-depleted T cells, or PBMCs.

Original analysis: How many nucleated cells were present was estimated from reference gene primer amplification. This table comes from immunoSEQ multiplex PCR, and its TCRdb copy is limited to in-frame clones, with some not included. The V and J calls and clone size are taken from that table; D and trimming were inferred from the DNA. The sample holds tens of thousands of clones, around 79% seen once. The clonotype was recovered from a woman aged 70-85 years with acute or convalescent COVID-19. Sequenced sample: peripheral blood.

Here the CDR3 reads CASSSEASNLYGYTF. The CDR3, as DNA: TGTGCCAGCAGCTCCGAGGCCTCCAACCTCTATGGCTACACCTTC. The chain couples TRBV11-2 to TRBJ1-2; no clear D gene. Looked up from germline, CDR1 is SGHAT and CDR2 is FQNNGV. The CDR3 runs 15 residues. V was pared by 4 bases and J by 4 bases, with 16 bases between.